The following is a TCR beta chain sequence with its context. The antigen remains unidentified. In germline, CDR1 is SQVTM, CDR2 ANQGSEA. The ends were cut back, 2 bases at V and 4 bases at J, with 14 bases in the middle. CDR3 length: 14 amino acids. The record originates from a study of graft-versus-host responses after intestinal transplantation. Study as a whole: Multivisceral, liver-intestinal, or isolated intestinal grafts were transplanted into recipients. Recipients uniformly received anti-thymocyte globulin induction, followed by tacrolimus and steroids for around 3 years.

Data came from immunoSEQ multiplex PCR; TCRdb stores just in-frame clones and leaves some out. The sample lists about 100,000 clones; roughly 90% were seen once. Points from the study as a whole: After transplant, early declines in HvG clones were associated with peak levels of circulating GvH clones. Recipient marrow held GvH clones, some first seen in ileum or blood.

This material consisted of unstimulated CD4+ T cells sorted from spleen or lymph node cells, taken before transplant. J is TRBJ1-2 and V is TRBV29-1, with D unclear. This TCR was recovered from a human donor who was the organ donor for an intestinal transplant. The CDR3 sequence: CSVEFGESPYGYTF. The CDR3 nucleotides are TGCAGCGTTGAATTTGGGGAGTCTCCCTATGGCTACACCTTC.